These 3 T cell receptor beta chains share one sample of origin, sequenced in a study of a mutant IDH1 vaccine in newly diagnosed glioma. Time point defined: week 35, safety follow-up. It was 300 ug of mutant IDH1 20-mer peptide that made up each vaccine dose, given with topical imiquimod. Method: immunoSEQ multiplex PCR; TCRdb's copy keeps in-frame clones and lacks some. This sample has about 68,000 clones, with about four fifths found just once. For these receptors, no antigen is known. The sequences come from PBMCs, collected from a glioma patient whose treatment included an IDH1 peptide vaccine. The receptors were gathered from a man aged 18-30 years with glioma.

In nucleotides, the CDR3 is TGCAGCGTTGAGGGTACGGGCCACGAGCAGTACTTC. It translates to CSVEGTGHEQYF. The V and J genes are TRBV29-1 and TRBJ2-7; D gene ambiguous. Germline-derived CDR1 and CDR2 are SQVTM and ANQGSEA. Trimming cost V 3 bases and J 5 bases, with 11 bases left between them. The CDR3 contains 12 residues.

The rearrangement uses TRBV27 and TRBJ1-2; the D is unclear. The V end was cut by 1 base, the J end by 3 bases, with 9 bases between. The germline V gene encodes CDR1 MNHEY and CDR2 SMNVEV (reference sequence). The CDR3 has 14 residues. The DNA of the CDR3 is TGTGCCAGCAGTTTATGGGCGGGCCACTATGGCTACACCTTC. This translates into CASSLWAGHYGYTF.

This chain links TRBV7-9 with TRBJ1-2; D ambiguous. The CDR3 is made up of 14 amino acids. V lost 2 bases to trimming and J lost 2 bases, with 9 bases between them. CDR1 and CDR2 (germline): SEHNR, FQNEAQ (reference sequence). The CDR3 sequence is CASSLSPGNYGYTF. CDR3 in DNA: TGTGCCAGCAGCTTATCCCCTGGGAACTATGGCTACACCTTC.